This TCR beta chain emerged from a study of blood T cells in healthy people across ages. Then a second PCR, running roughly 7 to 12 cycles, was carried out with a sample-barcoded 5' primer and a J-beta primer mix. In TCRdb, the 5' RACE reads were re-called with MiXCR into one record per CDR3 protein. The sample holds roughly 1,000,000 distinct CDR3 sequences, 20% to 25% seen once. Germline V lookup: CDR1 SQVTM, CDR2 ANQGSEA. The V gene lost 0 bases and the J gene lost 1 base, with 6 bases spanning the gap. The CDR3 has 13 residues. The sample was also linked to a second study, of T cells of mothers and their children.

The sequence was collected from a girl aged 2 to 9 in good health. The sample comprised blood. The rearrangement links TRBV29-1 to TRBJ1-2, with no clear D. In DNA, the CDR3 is TGCAGCGTTGAAGAGGAGGATAACTATGGCTACACCTTC. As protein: CSVEEEDNYGYTF.